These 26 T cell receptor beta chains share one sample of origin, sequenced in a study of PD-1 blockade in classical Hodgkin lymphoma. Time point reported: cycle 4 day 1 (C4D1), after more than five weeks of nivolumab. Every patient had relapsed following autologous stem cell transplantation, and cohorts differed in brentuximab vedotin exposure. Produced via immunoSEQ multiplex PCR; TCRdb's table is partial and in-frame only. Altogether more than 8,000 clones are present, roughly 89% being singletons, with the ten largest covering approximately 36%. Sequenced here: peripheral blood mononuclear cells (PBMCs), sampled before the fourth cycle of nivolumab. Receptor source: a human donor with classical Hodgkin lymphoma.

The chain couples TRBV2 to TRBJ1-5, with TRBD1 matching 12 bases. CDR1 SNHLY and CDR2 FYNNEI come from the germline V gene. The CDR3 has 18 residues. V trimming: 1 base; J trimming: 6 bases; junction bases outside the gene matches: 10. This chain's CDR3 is CASSEGFSGTGGFQPQHF. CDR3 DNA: TGTGCCAGCAGTGAAGGTTTTTCCGGGACAGGGGGCTTTCAGCCCCAGCATTTT.

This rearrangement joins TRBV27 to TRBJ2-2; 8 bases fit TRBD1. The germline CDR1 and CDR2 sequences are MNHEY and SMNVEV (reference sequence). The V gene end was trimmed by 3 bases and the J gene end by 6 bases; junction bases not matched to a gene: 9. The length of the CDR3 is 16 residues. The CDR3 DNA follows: TGTGCCAGCAGTTTGTACAGGGGGGATATATCCGGGGAGCTGTTTTTT. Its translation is CASSLYRGDISGELFF.

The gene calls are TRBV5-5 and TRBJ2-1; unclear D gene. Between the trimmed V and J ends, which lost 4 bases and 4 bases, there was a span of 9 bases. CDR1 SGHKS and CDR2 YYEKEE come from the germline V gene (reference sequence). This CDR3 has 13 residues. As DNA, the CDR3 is TGTGCCAGCAGCATCGACGGTTACAATGAGCAGTTCTTC. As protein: CASSIDGYNEQFF.

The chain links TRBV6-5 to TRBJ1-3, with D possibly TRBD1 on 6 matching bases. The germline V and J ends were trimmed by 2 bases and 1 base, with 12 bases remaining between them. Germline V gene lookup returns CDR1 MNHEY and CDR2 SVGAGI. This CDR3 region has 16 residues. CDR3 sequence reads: CASSYGTGWSGNTIYF. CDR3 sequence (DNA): TGTGCCAGCAGTTACGGTACAGGGTGGTCTGGAAACACCATATATTTT.

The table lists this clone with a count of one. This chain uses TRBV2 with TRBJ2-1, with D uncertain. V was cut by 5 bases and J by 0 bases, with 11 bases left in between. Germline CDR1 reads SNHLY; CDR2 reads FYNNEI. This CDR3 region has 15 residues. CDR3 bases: TGTGCCAGCAGTAGTGGCGGCCGCTCCTACAATGAGCAGTTCTTC. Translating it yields CASSSGGRSYNEQFF. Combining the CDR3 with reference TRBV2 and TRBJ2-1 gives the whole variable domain EPEVTQTPSHQVTQMGQEVILRCVPISNHLYFYWYRQILGQKVEFLVSFYNNEISEKSEIFDDQFSVERPDGSNFTLKIRSTKLEDSAMYFCASSSGGRSYNEQFFGPGTRLTVL.

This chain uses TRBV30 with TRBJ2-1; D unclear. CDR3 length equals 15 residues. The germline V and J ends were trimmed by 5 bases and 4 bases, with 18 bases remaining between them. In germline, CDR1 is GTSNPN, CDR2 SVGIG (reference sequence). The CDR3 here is CAWRSTRQKYNEQFF. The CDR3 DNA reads TGTGCCTGGCGCTCCACGAGGCAGAAATACAATGAGCAGTTCTTC.

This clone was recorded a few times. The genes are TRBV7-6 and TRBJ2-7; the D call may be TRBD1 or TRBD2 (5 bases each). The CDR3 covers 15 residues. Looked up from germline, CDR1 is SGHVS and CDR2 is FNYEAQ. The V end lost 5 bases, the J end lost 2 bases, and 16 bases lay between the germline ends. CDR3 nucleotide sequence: TGTGCCAGCAGCCCAAGGGGAGTAGGTGCCTACGAGCAGTACTTC. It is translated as CASSPRGVGAYEQYF.

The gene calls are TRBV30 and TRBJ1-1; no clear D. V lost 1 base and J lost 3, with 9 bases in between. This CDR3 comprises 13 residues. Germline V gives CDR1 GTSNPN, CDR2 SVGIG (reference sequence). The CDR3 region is CAWSGVRDTEAFF. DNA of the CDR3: TGTGCCTGGAGTGGAGTACGGGACACTGAAGCTTTCTTT. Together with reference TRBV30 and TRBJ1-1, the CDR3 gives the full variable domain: SQTIHQWPATLVQPVGSPLSLECTVEGTSNPNLYWYRQAAGRGLQLLFYSVGIGQISSEVPQNLSASRPQDRQFILSSKKLLLSDSGFYLCAWSGVRDTEAFFGQGTRLTVV.

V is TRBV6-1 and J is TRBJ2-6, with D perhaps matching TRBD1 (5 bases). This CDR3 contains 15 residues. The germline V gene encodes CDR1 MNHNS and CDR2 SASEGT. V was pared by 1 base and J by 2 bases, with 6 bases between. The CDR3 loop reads CASSEEGTGANVLTF. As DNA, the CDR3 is TGTGCCAGCAGTGAAGAGGGGACTGGGGCCAACGTCCTGACTTTC.

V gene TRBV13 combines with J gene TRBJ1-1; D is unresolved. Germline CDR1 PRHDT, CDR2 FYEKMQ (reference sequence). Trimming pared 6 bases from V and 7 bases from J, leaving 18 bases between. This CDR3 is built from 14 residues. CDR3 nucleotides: TGTGCCAGCAGTACGGGCAGTGTTGATCATGAAGCTTTCTTT. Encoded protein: CASSTGSVDHEAFF.

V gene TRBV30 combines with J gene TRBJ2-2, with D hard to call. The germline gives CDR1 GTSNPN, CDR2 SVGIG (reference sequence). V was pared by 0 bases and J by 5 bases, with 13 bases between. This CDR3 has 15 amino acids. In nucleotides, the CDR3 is TGTGCCTGGAGTGTAGCTAGGGTTGGGACCGGGGAGCTGTTTTTT. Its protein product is CAWSVARVGTGELFF.

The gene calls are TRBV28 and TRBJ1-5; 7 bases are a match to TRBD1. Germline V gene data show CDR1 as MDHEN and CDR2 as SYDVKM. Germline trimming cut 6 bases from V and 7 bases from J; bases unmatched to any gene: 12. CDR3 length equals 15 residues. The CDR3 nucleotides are TGTGCCAGCAGGGCAGGGGGAAAATTGAGGCAGCCCCAGCATTTT. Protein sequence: CASRAGGKLRQPQHF.

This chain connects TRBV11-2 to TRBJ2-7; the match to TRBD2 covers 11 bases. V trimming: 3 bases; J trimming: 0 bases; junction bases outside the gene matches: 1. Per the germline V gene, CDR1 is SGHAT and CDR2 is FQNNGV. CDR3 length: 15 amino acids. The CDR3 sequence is CASSFGLAGSYEQYF. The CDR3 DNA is TGTGCCAGCAGCTTCGGACTAGCGGGCTCCTACGAGCAGTACTTC.

The CDR3 spells CASSQGSRGVNIQYF. The CDR3, as DNA: TGTGCCAGCAGCCAAGGCTCCAGGGGGGTTAACATTCAGTACTTC. The chain combines TRBV14 with TRBJ2-4, with D maybe TRBD1 (7 bases). Trimming pared 1 base from V and 7 bases from J, leaving 14 bases between. CDR3 length: 15 amino acids. Per germline, CDR1 SGHDN and CDR2 FVKESK.

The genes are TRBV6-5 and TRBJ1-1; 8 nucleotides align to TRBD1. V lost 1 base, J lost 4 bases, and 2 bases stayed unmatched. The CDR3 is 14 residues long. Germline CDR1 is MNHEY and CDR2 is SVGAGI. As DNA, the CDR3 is TGTGCCAGCAGTTACTTCGGACAGGGCACTGAAGCTTTCTTT. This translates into CASSYFGQGTEAFF.

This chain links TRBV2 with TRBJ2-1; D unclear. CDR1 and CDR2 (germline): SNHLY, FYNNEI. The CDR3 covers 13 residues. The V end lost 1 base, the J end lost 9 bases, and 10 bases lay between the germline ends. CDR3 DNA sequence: TGTGCCAGCAGTGAAGAGTATAGAGGTGAGCAGTTCTTC. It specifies CASSEEYRGEQFF.

CDR3 sequence: CASSHGRGLGETQYF. The CDR3 nucleotides are TGTGCCAGCAGCCATGGCAGGGGGCTGGGGGAGACCCAGTACTTC. The genes are TRBV6-6 and TRBJ2-5; 8 bases match TRBD1. The CDR3 has 15 residues. The germline V gene has CDR1 MNHNY and CDR2 SVGAGI (reference sequence). Germline trimming cut 6 bases from V and 5 bases from J; bases unmatched to any gene: 11.

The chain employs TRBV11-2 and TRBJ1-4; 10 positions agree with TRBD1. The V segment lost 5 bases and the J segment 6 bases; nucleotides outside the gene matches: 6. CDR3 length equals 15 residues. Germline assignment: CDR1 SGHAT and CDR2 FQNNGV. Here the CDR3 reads CASSRDRGAYEKLFF. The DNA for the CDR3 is TGTGCCAGCAGCCGGGACAGGGGCGCATATGAAAAACTGTTTTTT. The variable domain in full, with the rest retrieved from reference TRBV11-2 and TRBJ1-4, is EAGVAQSPRYKIIEKRQSVAFWCNPISGHATLYWYQQILGQGPKLLIQFQNNGVVDDSQLPKDRFSAERLKGVDSTLKIQPAKLEDSAVYLCASSRDRGAYEKLFFGSGTQLSVL.

The CDR3 DNA sequence: TGTGCCAGTAGTATGGGAGTTCGGAATGAGCAGTTCTTC. Its translation is CASSMGVRNEQFF. V and J are TRBV19 and TRBJ2-1; weak D call: TRBD2 (5 bases). CDR1 and CDR2 (germline): LNHDA, SQIVND (reference sequence). The CDR3 is 13 amino acids. V lost 3 bases, J lost 7 bases, and 10 bases lay in between. Full variable domain (remainder filled in from reference TRBV19 and TRBJ2-1): DGGITQSPKYLFRKEGQNVTLSCEQNLNHDAMYWYRQDPGQGLRLIYYSQIVNDFQKGDIAEGYSVSREKKESFPLTVTSAQKNPTAFYLCASSMGVRNEQFFGPGTRLTVL.

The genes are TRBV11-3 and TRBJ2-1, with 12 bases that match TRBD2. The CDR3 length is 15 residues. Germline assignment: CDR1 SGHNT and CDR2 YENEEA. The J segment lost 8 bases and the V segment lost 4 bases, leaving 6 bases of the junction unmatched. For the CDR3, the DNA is TGTGCCAGCAGCTCCCGGACTAGCGGGAAGGATGAGCAGTTCTTC. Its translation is CASSSRTSGKDEQFF.

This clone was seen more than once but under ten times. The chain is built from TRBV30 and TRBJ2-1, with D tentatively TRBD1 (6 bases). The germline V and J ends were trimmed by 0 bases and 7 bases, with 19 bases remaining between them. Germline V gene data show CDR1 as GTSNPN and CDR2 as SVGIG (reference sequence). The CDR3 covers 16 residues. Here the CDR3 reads CAWSVQGGVLGNEQFF. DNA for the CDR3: TGTGCCTGGAGTGTACAGGGTGGGGTTCTGGGAAATGAGCAGTTCTTC.

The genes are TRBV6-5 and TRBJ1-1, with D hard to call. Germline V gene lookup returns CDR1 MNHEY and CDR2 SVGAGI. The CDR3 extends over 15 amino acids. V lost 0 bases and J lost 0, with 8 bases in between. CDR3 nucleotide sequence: TGTGCCAGCAGTTACTCCCCGCAGTTGAACACTGAAGCTTTCTTT. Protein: CASSYSPQLNTEAFF.

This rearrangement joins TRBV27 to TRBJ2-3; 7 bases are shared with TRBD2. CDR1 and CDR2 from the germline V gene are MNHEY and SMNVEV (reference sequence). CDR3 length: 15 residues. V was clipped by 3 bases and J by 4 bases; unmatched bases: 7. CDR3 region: CASSFVGRAADTQYF. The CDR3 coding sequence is TGTGCCAGCAGTTTCGTGGGGAGGGCCGCAGATACGCAGTATTTT.

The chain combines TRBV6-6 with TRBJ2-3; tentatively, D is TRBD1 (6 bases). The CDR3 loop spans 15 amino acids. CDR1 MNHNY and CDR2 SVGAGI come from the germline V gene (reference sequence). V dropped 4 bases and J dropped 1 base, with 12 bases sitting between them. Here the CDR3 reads CASSFRDTRTDTQYF. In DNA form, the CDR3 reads TGTGCCAGCAGTTTCCGGGACACCCGCACAGATACGCAGTATTTT.

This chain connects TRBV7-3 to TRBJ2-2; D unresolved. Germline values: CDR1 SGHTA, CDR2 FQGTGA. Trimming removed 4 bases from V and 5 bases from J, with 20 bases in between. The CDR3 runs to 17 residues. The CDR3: CASSYGVGQEKTGELFF. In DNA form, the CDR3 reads TGTGCCAGCAGCTACGGAGTGGGCCAGGAGAAAACCGGGGAGCTGTTTTTT.

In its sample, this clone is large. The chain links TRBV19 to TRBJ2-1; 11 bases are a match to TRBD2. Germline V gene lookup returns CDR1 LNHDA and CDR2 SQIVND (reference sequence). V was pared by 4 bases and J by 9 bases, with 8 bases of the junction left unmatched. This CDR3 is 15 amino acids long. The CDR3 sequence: CASSSTSGSLSEQFF. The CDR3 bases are TGTGCCAGTAGTAGCACTAGCGGGAGTCTCAGTGAGCAGTTCTTC. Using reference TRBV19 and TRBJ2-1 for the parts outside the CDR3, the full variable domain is DGGITQSPKYLFRKEGQNVTLSCEQNLNHDAMYWYRQDPGQGLRLIYYSQIVNDFQKGDIAEGYSVSREKKESFPLTVTSAQKNPTAFYLCASSSTSGSLSEQFFGPGTRLTVL.